The TCR beta chain described here comes from a study of cytomegalovirus exposure and HLA in healthy donors. Study-level results: Some TCR beta chains (roughly 160 of them) were listed as cytomegalovirus-associated. Equally common other TCR beta chains were less clonally expanded than HLA-associated ones, a later analysis found.

Comment on this clone: Its antigen is currently unknown.

Vbeta (60) and Jbeta (13) primers were used in the PCR. As processed by the authors: An analysis that came later counted some 80 million unique TCR beta chains, approximately 10 million shared. Clones were sequenced by immunoSEQ multiplex PCR, and TCRdb holds only the in-frame ones, with some missing. V and J calls and clone size are those listed in that table; D and trimming were worked out from the DNA. Seen here are 85,000 to 100,000 clones, nearly 80% observed once, and the top ten hold about 4%. The receptor was isolated from a woman aged 40 to 50 in good health and CMV-seronegative. Sequenced input: PBMCs.

CDR3 in DNA: TGTGCCAGCAGCGGAGGACGTTGGGACACTGAAGCTTTCTTT. Residues: CASSGGRWDTEAFF. The chain links TRBV6-4 to TRBJ1-1; no clear D. CDR1 is MRHNA and CDR2 is SNTAGT in the germline V gene. There are 14 residues in the CDR3. Between the trimmed V and J ends, which lost 6 bases and 3 bases, there was a span of 14 bases.